This TCR beta chain comes out of a study of lymphopenia after photon versus proton radiotherapy (dated by TCRdb to between 2019 and 2020). Study-level background: Photon and proton radiation therapy were compared by the study for their immunological effects in patients with gastrointestinal tumors who developed high-grade lymphopenia. The cohort comprised under 25 patients with gastrointestinal tumors who received either photon or proton therapy and then developed lymphopenia. The goal of the study was to characterize the differences between the two radiation modalities in how they affect the immune system.

The library was obtained by the immunoSEQ multiplex PCR assay. Alongside multiparametric flow cytometry, deep sequencing of rearranged TCR beta loci was used to profile the T cell repertoires. TCRdb retrieved this table from immuneACCESS and kept in-frame rearrangements only. Not all clones are present; in checked studies, unresolved V genes account for under half, and no reason is known for the remainder. The sample table contains 150,000 to 200,000 clones; only one count was recorded for 80% to 90% of them. The ten most abundant clones make up about 4.7% of the sample. Remarks on this clone: Its antigen remains undetermined. Qualities for individual bases were not recorded, and no much larger clone is one base off.

The investigation overall reported the following: The authors looked at the survival association only in patients who died, and they framed better survival with proton therapy as a possibility rather than a demonstrated result. After the lymphocyte count nadir, repertoires from photon-treated patients showed oligoclonal expansion, particularly of CD8+ Temra cells, and this expansion drove the decline in diversity. During treatment, patients who received photon therapy lost naive T cells and TCR diversity and gained effector/memory populations, whereas patients who received proton therapy remained relatively stable. Across the cohort, among patients who died, a greater drop in TCR diversity after the nadir was inversely correlated with overall survival time.

This TCR came from a man between 50 and 59 years old with gastric cancer. The source was peripheral blood, collected from a patient treated with photon-based radiotherapy.

For the CDR3, the sequence is CAWRGRGLSYEQFF. The DNA reads as follows: TGTGCCTGGAGAGGCAGGGGGCTTTCATATGAGCAGTTCTTC. Rearrangement joined TRBV30 to TRBJ2-1; 8 nucleotides in the junction match TRBD1. Trimming accounts for 3 bases at V and 8 bases at J, while the number of junction bases matched to no gene is 9. Measured from the cysteine to the phenylalanine, the CDR3 is 14 residues long. The DNA shown is the 42-base CDR3, in frame from base 1. CDR1 and CDR2 are drawn from the germline V gene (reference sequence): GTSNPN, SVGIG.